The 30 T cell receptor beta chains below all came from one sample that was sequenced in a study of shared clonotypes between healthy human individuals. Method: immunoSEQ multiplex PCR; TCRdb's copy keeps in-frame clones and lacks some. The profile shows about 2.3 million clones, roughly 92% of them singletons. The sequenced sample consisted of naive CD4+ T cells from PBMCs. Subset of the sample: CD45RA+ positively selected. These receptors originate from a man aged 18 to 35 in good health. Some clones in this sample may be carry-over from other donors' samples.

The chain combines TRBV29-1 with TRBJ1-4; D is undetermined. This CDR3 region has 13 residues. Per germline, CDR1 SQVTM and CDR2 ANQGSEA. Deletions cut 4 bases from V and 10 bases from J, with 16 bases between. CDR3 loop: CSVARGREGKLFF. CDR3 in DNA: TGCAGCGTTGCACGAGGGCGAGAGGGAAAACTGTTTTTT.

As to this clone: Other DNA sequences from this sample encode an identical CDR3 as well. The chain recombines TRBV10-1 with TRBJ2-2; no reliable D call. Trimming stripped 2 bases from V and 6 bases from J, with 4 bases between. The CDR3 totals 12 residues. Per germline, CDR1 WNHNN and CDR2 SYGVQD (reference sequence). CDR3 in amino acids: CASSEGAGELFF. CDR3 coding DNA: TGCGCCAGCAGTGAGGGGGCCGGGGAGCTGTTTTTT.

The chain links TRBV5-4 to TRBJ1-1, with D perhaps TRBD1 (5 bases). The CDR3 extends over 17 amino acids. CDR1 and CDR2 (germline): SGHNT, YYREEE (reference sequence). V lost 4 bases and J lost 1, with 20 bases in between. The CDR3 sequence: CASSLGGQSTRNTEAFF. In DNA, the CDR3 is TGTGCCAGCAGCCTCGGGGGTCAAAGTACCCGGAACACTGAAGCTTTCTTT.

This clone showed up just once. The chain links TRBV6-4 to TRBJ1-2; 10 bases align to TRBD1. With 5 bases clipped from V and 8 bases from J, the junction kept 14 bases outside the gene matches. The CDR3 is made up of 16 amino acids. Germline CDR1 MRHNA, CDR2 SNTAGT. CDR3 amino acids: CASSRTPGQGSVGYTF. The CDR3 nucleotides are TGTGCCAGCAGTCGAACCCCGGGACAGGGGTCTGTGGGCTACACCTTC.

The chain employs TRBV5-4 and TRBJ2-7, with TRBD2 as a possible D gene (6 bases). V was trimmed by 0 bases and J by 0 bases, leaving 16 bases between them. Germline assignment: CDR1 SGHNT and CDR2 YYREEE (reference sequence). The CDR3 loop spans 17 amino acids. The CDR3 reads CASSLDGGTYSSYEQYF. CDR3 sequence (DNA): TGTGCCAGCAGCTTGGATGGAGGGACCTACAGCTCCTACGAGCAGTACTTC.

The chain couples TRBV15 to TRBJ2-1, with a weak D call TRBD1 (6 bases). CDR1 is LNHNV and CDR2 is YYDKDF in the germline V gene (reference sequence). Trimming took 1 base from V and 5 from J, leaving 12 bases between them. CDR3 length: 15 residues. CDR3 sequence reads: CATSRAGEGDNEQFF. The CDR3 region has the DNA TGTGCCACCAGCAGAGCGGGTGAGGGGGACAATGAGCAGTTCTTC.

This chain joins TRBV10-3 and TRBJ2-3; D is ambiguous. Germline CDR1 is ENHRY and CDR2 is SYGVKD. The V and J ends lost 5 bases and 2 bases respectively, with 5 bases between them. There are 12 residues in the CDR3. The CDR3 DNA reads as TGTGCCATCAGTCCGGACACAGATACGCAGTATTTT. Translated, it gives CAISPDTDTQYF.

As to this clone: Other DNA sequences in this specimen translate into the identical CDR3. The chain carries TRBV29-1 and TRBJ2-3, with D hard to call. V lost 4 bases and J 3 bases, leaving 8 bases between the germline ends. The CDR3 spans 12 residues. The germline CDR1 and CDR2 sequences are SQVTM and ANQGSEA. CDR3 coding DNA: TGCAGCGTTGGGTCCGGAACAGATACGCAGTATTTT. It translates to CSVGSGTDTQYF.

V gene TRBV5-1 combines with J gene TRBJ1-1; 10 positions agree with TRBD1. The CDR3 has 17 amino acids. CDR1 is SGHRS, CDR2 YFSETQ, per germline. V lost 4 bases and J lost 1; bases outside the gene matches: 10. CDR3 in DNA: TGCGCCAGCAGCCGGCAAGACAGGGGGCAGACGAACACTGAAGCTTTCTTT. Its protein is CASSRQDRGQTNTEAFF.

The chain has TRBV11-2 and TRBJ2-3; 8 positions match TRBD2. V dropped 10 bases and J dropped 0; count of bases not matched to a gene: 9. Germline CDR1 is SGHAT and CDR2 is FQNNGV. The CDR3 runs to 15 residues. This CDR3 is CATRGGAISTDTQYF. The DNA of the CDR3 is TGTGCCACTCGGGGGGGGGCGATTAGCACAGATACGCAGTATTTT.

This clone was detected only a few times. The chain recombines TRBV6-1 with TRBJ1-1; D remains unclear. The CDR3 runs to 13 residues. Germline V gives CDR1 MNHNS, CDR2 SASEGT. V was cut by 7 bases and J by 1 base, with 10 bases left in between. This CDR3 reads CASTAGRNTEAFF. CDR3 coding DNA: TGTGCCAGCACCGCCGGGAGGAACACTGAAGCTTTCTTT.

The V and J genes are TRBV19 and TRBJ2-7; possible D gene TRBD1, 5 bases. The length of the CDR3 is 15 residues. CDR1 is LNHDA and CDR2 is SQIVND in the germline V gene (reference sequence). V lost 5 bases and J 3 bases, leaving 17 bases between the germline ends. The DNA for the CDR3 is TGTGCCAGTAGTTCCCCCGGACACCTCTTCTACGAGCAGTACTTC. As protein: CASSSPGHLFYEQYF.

The gene calls are TRBV7-6 and TRBJ2-1; TRBD2 agrees at 9 bases. V lost 0 bases to trimming and J lost 0 bases; unmatched junction nucleotides: 6. This CDR3 has 18 amino acids. Looked up from germline, CDR1 is SGHVS and CDR2 is FNYEAQ. CDR3 bases: TGTGCCAGCAGCTTAGCGGCTAGCGGGGTTAGCTCCTACAATGAGCAGTTCTTC. Protein product: CASSLAASGVSSYNEQFF.

The chain employs TRBV6-1 and TRBJ2-3; 8 bases map to TRBD1. Per germline, CDR1 MNHNS and CDR2 SASEGT. The CDR3 contains 15 residues. The junction had 6 bases not matched to a gene; V was cut back by 6 bases and J by 1 base. DNA for the CDR3: TGTGCCAGCAGCCCAGACAGGGGCCGCACAGATACGCAGTATTTT. It yields the protein CASSPDRGRTDTQYF.

With regard to this clone: The junction shows a germline mismatch at one end, possibly a read error. The J gene is TRBJ2-5, the V gene TRBV11-2, with D possibly matching TRBD1 (5 bases). The CDR3 runs 12 residues. Germline loops: CDR1 SGHAT, CDR2 FQNNGV. This CDR3 reads CASSLTRPSQDF. The DNA for the CDR3 is TGTGCCAGCAGCTTAACCAGGCCTTCACAGGACTTC.

V gene TRBV6-6 combines with J gene TRBJ1-1; perhaps TRBD1 as D (6 bases). CDR1 is MNHNY, CDR2 SVGAGI, per germline (reference sequence). The CDR3 covers 12 residues. CDR3 sequence (DNA): TGTTCTAGCTCAGGGGAAGTCACTGAAGCTTTCTTT. This encodes CSSSGEVTEAFF.

The V and J genes are TRBV7-3 and TRBJ2-1, with D perhaps TRBD2 (5 bases). Trimming shortened V by 5 bases and J by 6 bases, and 14 bases separated the two germline ends. Germline values: CDR1 SGHTA, CDR2 FQGTGA. CDR3 size: 14 residues. CDR3 amino acids: CASSPQRRGNEQFF. The CDR3 DNA follows: TGTGCCAGCAGCCCCCAGAGACGGGGCAATGAGCAGTTCTTC.

This chain connects TRBV11-2 to TRBJ2-3; D gene unclear. Germline CDR1 and CDR2: SGHAT and FQNNGV. The CDR3 covers 11 residues. Trimming took off 5 bases at V and 8 bases at J, with 8 bases between the two ends. The CDR3 DNA follows: TGTGCCAGCAGCCAAAGCGTTACGCAGTATTTT. Translating gives CASSQSVTQYF.

The chain links TRBV5-1 to TRBJ2-2, with 11 positions matching TRBD2. V gave up 4 bases and J gave up 2 bases; unmatched junction bases: 7. The germline V gene encodes CDR1 SGHRS and CDR2 YFSETQ. This CDR3 has 17 amino acids. CDR3 sequence (DNA): TGCGCCAGCAGCCATGGACTAGCGGGCTCTAACACCGGGGAGCTGTTTTTT. Protein sequence: CASSHGLAGSNTGELFF.

Worth noting for this clone: Other DNA sequences in this specimen translate into the identical CDR3. This sequence joins TRBV7-2 and TRBJ2-7; D is unresolved. The CDR3 loop spans 11 amino acids. V lost 5 bases to trimming and J lost 1 base, with 3 bases between them. Per germline, CDR1 SGHTA and CDR2 FQGNSA. The CDR3 coding sequence is TGTGCCAGCAGCCTTTCCTACGAGCAGTACTTC. The encoded protein is CASSLSYEQYF.

This chain joins TRBV10-1 and TRBJ2-1; 7 positions match TRBD2. Germline CDR1 reads WNHNN; CDR2 reads SYGVQD (reference sequence). The CDR3 length is 14 residues. Losses at the gene ends were 5 bases for V and 5 bases for J; bases not matched to a gene: 6. CDR3 coding DNA: TGCGCCAGCAGTCCATCGGGGGGTAACAATGAGCAGTTCTTC. This sequence encodes CASSPSGGNNEQFF.

This clone was detected once. This specimen includes other DNA sequences encoding the same CDR3. The rearrangement uses TRBV28 and TRBJ1-1; D gene ambiguous. The CDR3 has 13 amino acids. Germline loops: CDR1 MDHEN, CDR2 SYDVKM. V lost 2 bases and J 4 bases, leaving 8 bases between the germline ends. Here the CDR3 DNA reads TGTGCCAGCAGTTTAGGCAGAGTCACTGAAGCTTTCTTT. Translated, it gives CASSLGRVTEAFF.

The chain carries TRBV6-5 and TRBJ1-2, with TRBD1 as a possible D gene (5 bases). Between the trimmed V and J ends, which lost 5 bases and 7 bases, there was a span of 14 bases. The CDR3 has 13 amino acids. Per the germline V gene, CDR1 is MNHEY and CDR2 is SVGAGI. In DNA, the CDR3 is TGTGCCAGCAGTAAGGGAGTACAGGCTGGCTACACCTTC. It translates to CASSKGVQAGYTF.

V usage is TRBV4-2 and J usage is TRBJ2-4; 9 bases map to TRBD1. Germline values: CDR1 LGHNA, CDR2 YNFKEQ. The CDR3 is 19 residues long. Trimming cost V 4 bases and J 2 bases; bases outside gene matches: 15. Here the CDR3 reads CASSRGHEQGALTKNIQYF. CDR3 DNA: TGTGCCAGCAGCCGTGGGCACGAACAGGGGGCGCTTACCAAAAACATTCAGTACTTC.

Worth noting for this clone: Other DNA sequences in this specimen translate into the identical CDR3. The genes are TRBV28 and TRBJ1-3; 7 bases map to TRBD1. The CDR3 has 14 residues. Germline V lookup: CDR1 MDHEN, CDR2 SYDVKM. V dropped 5 bases and J dropped 2; count of bases not matched to a gene: 3. The CDR3 nucleotides read TGTGCCAGCAGTCCTACAGGGGCTGGAAACACCATATATTTT. Amino acids: CASSPTGAGNTIYF.

The chain uses TRBV28 and TRBJ2-6; a weak D match, TRBD1 (6 bases). Germline lookup yields CDR1 MDHEN and CDR2 SYDVKM. The CDR3 is 17 residues long. Deletions cut 5 bases from V and 2 bases from J, with 16 bases between. CDR3 residues: CASSQQGRIPGANVLTF. DNA of the CDR3: TGTGCCAGCAGTCAACAGGGCCGTATTCCTGGGGCCAACGTCCTGACTTTC.

This sequence joins TRBV4-1 and TRBJ1-2; 9 nucleotides align to TRBD1. Per germline, CDR1 MGHRA and CDR2 YSYEKL. This CDR3 contains 18 residues. Losses at the gene ends were 1 base for V and 0 bases for J; bases not matched to a gene: 9. CDR3 nucleotide sequence: TGCGCCAGCAGCCAAGTCCCCGACAGGGGGAGAGCTAACTATGGCTACACCTTC. It yields the protein CASSQVPDRGRANYGYTF.

Concerning this clone: Other nucleotide sequences in the sample specify the same CDR3. This sequence joins TRBV2 and TRBJ2-1, with D hard to call. CDR1 SNHLY and CDR2 FYNNEI come from the germline V gene. The CDR3 extends over 12 amino acids. Trimming removed 6 bases at V and 3 bases at J, with 6 bases between. The CDR3: CASREDYNEQFF. CDR3 DNA sequence: TGTGCCAGCAGAGAGGACTACAATGAGCAGTTCTTC.

The V and J genes are TRBV28 and TRBJ2-3, with 7 bases that match TRBD2. V gave up 2 bases and J gave up 0 bases; unmatched junction bases: 2. Germline loops: CDR1 MDHEN, CDR2 SYDVKM. The CDR3 consists of 15 residues. The CDR3 region is CASSLGGGSTDTQYF. Written as DNA, the CDR3 is TGTGCCAGCAGTTTAGGCGGGGGAAGCACAGATACGCAGTATTTT.

This clone was seen a handful of times. The chain recombines TRBV7-2 with TRBJ2-1, with TRBD2 matching 7 bases. V shed 5 bases, J shed 4 bases, and the junction held 11 bases outside the gene matches. The CDR3 contains 16 residues. CDR1 SGHTA and CDR2 FQGNSA come from the germline V gene. The CDR3 loop reads CASSPSGGSQYNEQFF. The DNA for the CDR3 is TGTGCCAGCAGCCCATCGGGCGGGAGCCAATACAATGAGCAGTTCTTC.